These 15 T cell receptor beta chains were all obtained from the same sample, sequenced in a study of neoadjuvant anti-PD-1 for oral cavity cancer (dated by TCRdb to the early 2020s). Library preparation was by the immunoSEQ multiplex PCR assay. As stored in TCRdb, this immuneACCESS dataset retains in-frame rearrangements with V and J assigned. A fraction of the clones does not appear; measured against another copy, unresolved V genes explain less than half of the discrepancy, and the remainder lacks a known reason. This sample lists 9,400 or so clones; approximately 61% were detected once. The top ten hold 8% to 10% of the sample. The time point label here, explained by the study, means: before neoadjuvant nivolumab. Sequencing was performed on tumor tissue, taken before nivolumab (anti-PD-1) treatment. Source of these receptors: a person between 40 and 80 years old with oral cavity squamous cell carcinoma.

The chain employs TRBV18 and TRBJ1-2; a possible D gene is TRBD1 (5 bases). Germline lookup yields CDR1 KGHSH and CDR2 LQKENI. The germline V and J ends were trimmed by 1 base and 4 bases, with 10 bases remaining between them. There are 14 residues in the CDR3. CDR3 region: CASSPREGPYGYTF. Here the CDR3 DNA reads TGTGCCAGCTCACCACGGGAGGGGCCCTATGGCTACACCTTC. Full variable domain (remainder filled in from reference TRBV18 and TRBJ1-2): NAGVMQNPRHLVRRRGQEARLRCSPMKGHSHVYWYRQLPEEGLKFMVYLQKENIIDESGMPKERFSAEFPKEGPSILRIQQVVRGDSAAYFCASSPREGPYGYTFGSGTRLTVV.

This clone was recorded only once. V and J are TRBV10-3 and TRBJ2-1; TRBD1 is a possible D gene (5 bases). This CDR3 has 14 amino acids. Per germline, CDR1 ENHRY and CDR2 SYGVKD. V was pared by 6 bases and J by 7 bases, with 16 bases between. The CDR3 protein is CAISREFQKNEQFF. The CDR3 DNA sequence: TGTGCCATCAGCAGGGAATTCCAGAAAAATGAGCAGTTCTTC.

The gene calls are TRBV9 and TRBJ1-6, with D uncertain. This CDR3 has 15 amino acids. Germline V gene lookup returns CDR1 SGDLS and CDR2 YYNGEE. V was cut by 0 bases and J by 9 bases, with 13 bases left in between. CDR3 bases: TGTGCCAGCAGCGTAGAGAGTCGGACTTTTTCACCCCTCCACTTT. It encodes CASSVESRTFSPLHF.

The chain carries TRBV6-6 and TRBJ2-1, with TRBD1 matching 10 bases. CDR3 length: 15 amino acids. Germline loops: CDR1 MNHNY, CDR2 SVGAGI (reference sequence). The V and J ends lost 5 bases and 8 bases, in that order; junction bases with no gene match: 9. CDR3 in DNA: TGTGCCAGCAGTCAGCCGGGACAGGGGCGCCATGAGCAGTTCTTC. Translating it yields CASSQPGQGRHEQFF.

The chain employs TRBV9 and TRBJ1-2; 8 bases map to TRBD1. The CDR3 is made up of 17 amino acids. Germline V lookup: CDR1 SGDLS, CDR2 YYNGEE. V lost 0 bases, J lost 9 bases, and 16 bases stayed unmatched. The CDR3 sequence: CASSVDASTGEVLSYTF. DNA for the CDR3: TGTGCCAGCAGCGTAGATGCCTCGACAGGGGAGGTATTGAGCTACACCTTC.

The chain combines TRBV27 with TRBJ1-5; D is ambiguous. The ends were cut back, 7 bases at V and 1 base at J, with 20 bases in the middle. The germline gives CDR1 MNHEY, CDR2 SMNVEV (reference sequence). This CDR3 comprises 17 residues. CDR3 in DNA: TGTGCCAGCAAATTTTCAGGCGACCTATGGAGCAATCAGCCCCAGCATTTT. The encoded protein is CASKFSGDLWSNQPQHF.

A few counts support this clone. J is TRBJ1-2 and V is TRBV9, with 7 bases lining up with TRBD1. J lost 7 bases, V lost 4 bases, and 13 bases had no gene match. The germline V gene encodes CDR1 SGDLS and CDR2 YYNGEE. The length of the CDR3 is 15 residues. The CDR3 DNA sequence: TGTGCCAGCAGCCCAAAGGGGGCAGGAAATGTTGGCTACACCTTC. It yields the protein CASSPKGAGNVGYTF. The full variable domain, its missing parts supplied by reference TRBV9 and TRBJ1-2, is DSGVTQTPKHLITATGQRVTLRCSPRSGDLSVYWYQQSLDQGLQFLIQYYNGEERAKGNILERFSAQQFPDLHSELNLSSLELGDSALYFCASSPKGAGNVGYTFGSGTRLTVV.

This clone has a handful of counts. This rearrangement joins TRBV19 to TRBJ1-1; possible D gene TRBD1, 6 bases. This CDR3 has 14 residues. V gave up 7 bases and J gave up 3 bases, with 15 bases separating them. Germline V gene sequence: CDR1 LNHDA, CDR2 SQIVND (reference sequence). The CDR3 here is CASNARDTYTEAFF. DNA for the CDR3: TGTGCCAGTAATGCTCGGGACACCTACACTGAAGCTTTCTTT.

The rearrangement links TRBV7-2 to TRBJ2-3; tentatively, D is TRBD2 (6 bases). With 0 bases removed from V and 2 bases from J, the gap between germline ends came to 9 bases. CDR3 length equals 15 residues. Germline CDR1 is SGHTA and CDR2 is FQGNSA. The CDR3 is CASSLAGTLTDTQYF. CDR3 coding DNA: TGTGCCAGCAGCTTAGCGGGGACTCTCACAGATACGCAGTATTTT.

This clone was counted a few times. The chain combines TRBV27 with TRBJ2-5, with no clear D. In germline, CDR1 is MNHEY, CDR2 SMNVEV (reference sequence). V lost 2 bases to trimming and J lost 5 bases, with 9 bases between them. The CDR3 is 13 residues long. CDR3 nucleotide sequence: TGTGCCAGCAGTTTAGGCCGAAGGGAGACCCAGTACTTC. Amino acids: CASSLGRRETQYF.

J is TRBJ2-7 and V is TRBV28; TRBD1 is a possible D gene (5 bases). The CDR3 covers 14 residues. The germline V and J ends were trimmed by 5 bases and 9 bases, with 20 bases remaining between them. Germline V CDR1 and CDR2: MDHEN, SYDVKM. The CDR3 region has the DNA TGTGCCAGCAGTCTTAGGACACGACCTATACCGCAGTACTTC. Translating it yields CASSLRTRPIPQYF.

This chain links TRBV7-2 with TRBJ2-5; the D gene is possibly TRBD1 (6 bases). The CDR3 has 17 residues. Per germline, CDR1 SGHTA and CDR2 FQGNSA. The V and J ends lost 2 bases and 4 bases respectively, with 20 bases between them. CDR3 bases: TGTGCCAGCAGCTTATCGAGGGGGTCCAGGGTGGTAGAGACCCAGTACTTC. Protein sequence: CASSLSRGSRVVETQYF. The variable domain in full, with the rest retrieved from reference TRBV7-2 and TRBJ2-5, is GAGVSQSPSNKVTEKGKDVELRCDPISGHTALYWYRQSLGQGLEFLIYFQGNSAPDKSGLPSDRFSAERTGGSVSTLTIQRTQQEDSAVYLCASSLSRGSRVVETQYFGPGTRLLVL.

This clone has only one observation. This sequence joins TRBV9 and TRBJ1-1; D perhaps matches TRBD1 (5 bases). This CDR3 is 15 amino acids long. The V end was cut by 0 bases, the J end by 4 bases, with 13 bases between. The germline gives CDR1 SGDLS, CDR2 YYNGEE. CDR3 sequence reads: CASSVDGGKATEAFF. In DNA, the CDR3 is TGTGCCAGCAGCGTAGACGGGGGGAAAGCCACTGAAGCTTTCTTT.

The chain uses TRBV9 and TRBJ2-7, with D unresolved. The V gene lost 4 bases and the J gene lost 5 bases, with 19 bases spanning the gap. This CDR3 comprises 15 residues. Germline-derived CDR1 and CDR2 are SGDLS and YYNGEE. CDR3: CASSRLGGIPDEQYF. The CDR3 DNA sequence: TGTGCCAGCAGCCGGCTCGGTGGGATCCCAGACGAGCAGTACTTC. Filled out from reference TRBV9 and TRBJ2-7, the complete variable domain reads DSGVTQTPKHLITATGQRVTLRCSPRSGDLSVYWYQQSLDQGLQFLIQYYNGEERAKGNILERFSAQQFPDLHSELNLSSLELGDSALYFCASSRLGGIPDEQYFGPGTRLTVT.

This chain connects TRBV2 to TRBJ1-6, with TRBD1 matching over 7 bases. CDR1 is SNHLY, CDR2 FYNNEI, per germline. The CDR3 runs 12 residues. With 8 bases clipped from V and 9 bases from J, the junction kept 4 bases outside the gene matches. This chain's CDR3 is CASFRDSSPLHF. The CDR3 nucleotides are TGTGCCAGCTTTAGGGACAGTTCACCCCTCCACTTT.